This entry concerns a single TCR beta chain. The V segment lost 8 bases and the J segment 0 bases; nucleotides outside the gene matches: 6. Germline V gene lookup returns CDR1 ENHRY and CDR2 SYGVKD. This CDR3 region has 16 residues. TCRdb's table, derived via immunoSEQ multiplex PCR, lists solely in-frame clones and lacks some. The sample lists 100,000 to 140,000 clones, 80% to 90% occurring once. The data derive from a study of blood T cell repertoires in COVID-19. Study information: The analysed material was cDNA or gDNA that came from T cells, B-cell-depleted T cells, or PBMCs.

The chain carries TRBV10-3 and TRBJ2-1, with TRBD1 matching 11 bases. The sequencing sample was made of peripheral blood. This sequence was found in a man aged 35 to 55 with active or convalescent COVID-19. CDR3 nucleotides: TGTGCCATCGGGGGACAGGGGGAGAGCTCCTACAATGAGCAGTTCTTC. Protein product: CAIGGQGESSYNEQFF.